This TCR beta chain was sequenced for a study of T cells after yellow fever vaccination. Study-wide points: Contamination of FACS-sorted repertoires by abundant clonotypes from the bulk population could occur. A secondary response was less intense yet reached its peak sooner, at day 5 versus 15. Most clones from primary vaccination were detected again post-booster (roughly 95% CD4, more than 85% CD8).

V was trimmed by 2 bases and J by 0 bases, leaving 4 bases between them. The CDR3 contains 14 residues. CDR1 is SGHAT, CDR2 FQNNGV, per germline. The TCR cDNA carried a universal primer site and UMIs from 5'RACE template switching. Each CDR3 protein is one row after TCRdb ran MiXCR on the 5' RACE reads. The sample includes 65,000 to 90,000 distinct CDR3 sequences, roughly 7.4% seen only once; the top ten take around 45%. This clonotype was seen many times. No antigen is known for it. This specimen consisted of CD8+ T cells sorted from PBMCs, obtained on the day of the yellow fever booster vaccination. This clonotype originated in a man aged 25 to 40 who received the YFV17D yellow fever vaccine. The chain couples TRBV11-2 to TRBJ2-2; D uncertain. For the CDR3, the DNA is TGTGCCAGCAGCTTAATAACGAACACCGGGGAGCTGTTTTTT. This translates into CASSLITNTGELFF.